This T cell receptor beta chain derives from a study of T cells in Graves' hyperthyroidism and ophthalmopathy. RNA transcripts served as the template for amplifying TCR beta CDR3 regions. TCR CDR3 underwent first-round RT-PCR with the HTBI primer set. Using its own MiXCR run on the multiplex PCR reads, TCRdb lists one record per CDR3 protein. The table lists about 690,000 distinct CDR3 sequences, roughly 17% of them singletons. This clonotype showed up just a few times. Unmatched junction bases numbered 9, after V lost 2 bases and J lost 5 bases. CDR1 is SGHDN and CDR2 is FVKESK in the germline V gene. The CDR3 contains 15 residues. Patients having uncontrolled infection, another autoimmune disease, pregnancy or lactation were not included.

Material: blood. The gene calls are TRBV14 and TRBJ2-7; 7 nucleotides align to TRBD2. The receptor's source is a man aged 50 or older with Graves' hyperthyroidism. The CDR3, as DNA: TGTGCCAGCAGCCAACCAACGGGAGGCCAAGACGAGCAGTACTTC. Its protein is CASSQPTGGQDEQYF.